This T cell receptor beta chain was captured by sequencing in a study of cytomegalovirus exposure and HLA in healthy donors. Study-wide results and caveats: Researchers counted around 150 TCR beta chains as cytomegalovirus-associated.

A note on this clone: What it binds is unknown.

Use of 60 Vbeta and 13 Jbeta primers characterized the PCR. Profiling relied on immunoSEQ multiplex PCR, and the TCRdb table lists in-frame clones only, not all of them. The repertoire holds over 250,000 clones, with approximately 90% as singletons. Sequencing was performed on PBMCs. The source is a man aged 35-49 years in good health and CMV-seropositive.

The CDR3 nucleotides read TGTGCCAGCAGTTACCTTGCGGGTATGGTGAACACTGAAGCTTTCTTT. Its protein product is CASSYLAGMVNTEAFF. The chain combines TRBV6-5 with TRBJ1-1, with D hard to call. The germline V gene has CDR1 MNHEY and CDR2 SVGAGI. Between the trimmed V and J ends, which lost 2 bases and 0 bases, there was a span of 13 bases. This CDR3 is 16 amino acids long.